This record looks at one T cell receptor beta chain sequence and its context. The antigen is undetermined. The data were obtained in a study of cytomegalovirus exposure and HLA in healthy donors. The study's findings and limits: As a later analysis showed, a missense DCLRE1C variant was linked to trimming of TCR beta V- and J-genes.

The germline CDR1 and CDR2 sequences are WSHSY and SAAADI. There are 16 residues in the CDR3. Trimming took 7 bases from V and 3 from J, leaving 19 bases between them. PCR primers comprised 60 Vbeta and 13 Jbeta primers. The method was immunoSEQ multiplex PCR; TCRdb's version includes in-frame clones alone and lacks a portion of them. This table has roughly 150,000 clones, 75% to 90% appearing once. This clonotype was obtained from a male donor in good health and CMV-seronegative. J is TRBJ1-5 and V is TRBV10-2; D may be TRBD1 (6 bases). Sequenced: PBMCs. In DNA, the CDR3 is TGCGCCAGCAATCCCAGGGGCCGGGGTTCCAATCAGCCCCAGCATTTT. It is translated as CASNPRGRGSNQPQHF.